Listed here is a single T cell receptor (beta chain). What it binds is unknown. CD4+CD127+ cells were sorted as the conventional CD4 T cells. Authors' methods: Conventional T cell pools: 1x10^5 or so distinct patient, about 1.4x10^5 donor TCRbeta sequences. Clones were sequenced by immunoSEQ multiplex PCR, and TCRdb holds only the in-frame ones, with some missing. The V and J calls and clone size are taken from that table; D and trimming were inferred from the DNA. The profile shows 20,000 to 25,000 clones, roughly 97% of them singletons. The germline V gene encodes CDR1 MNHEY and CDR2 SMNVEV (reference sequence). Deletions cut 5 bases from V and 7 bases from J, with 14 bases between. The CDR3 consists of 13 residues. This specimen belongs to a study of B cell selection in AIRE deficiency. Study results and limitations: With only TCRbeta sequenced, less than 45% of shared healthy Treg sequences overlapped Tconv. Of some 4,000 shared Treg TCRbeta sequences, roughly 32% were healthy-only, around 10% patient-only.

The source is a human donor with AIRE deficiency. Sequences were obtained from conventional CD4+ T cells sorted from PBMCs. The chain joins TRBV27 to TRBJ1-2; D uncertain. As DNA, the CDR3 is TGTGCCAGCAGTGGTTCCACGACGGGTGGCTACACCTTC. Protein product: CASSGSTTGGYTF.